Listed here are 5 T cell receptor beta chains from one sample, sequenced in a study of blood T cells in healthy people across ages. PCR was performed a second time for about 6 to 12 cycles using a sample-barcoded 5' primer and a J-beta primer mix. Via MiXCR, TCRdb re-called the 5' RACE reads, giving one row per CDR3 protein. The sample lists 700,000 or so distinct CDR3 sequences; around a fifth were seen once. Sequences were obtained from blood. Every receptor here comes from a man between 65 and 85 years old in good health.

This chain connects TRBV7-2 to TRBJ1-1, with D possibly being TRBD1 (5 bases). CDR1 SGHTA and CDR2 FQGNSA come from the germline V gene. The CDR3 is made up of 15 amino acids. The germline V and J ends were trimmed by 1 base and 6 bases, with 15 bases remaining between them. CDR3 loop: CASSLGRGKGAEAFF. CDR3 nucleotide sequence: TGTGCCAGCAGCTTAGGGCGGGGGAAAGGGGCTGAAGCTTTCTTT.

This clonotype was recorded a few times. The chain has TRBV12-3 or TRBV12-4 and TRBJ1-5; no clear D gene. The CDR3 contains 16 residues. V lost 0 bases to trimming and J lost 3 bases, with 12 bases between them. Written as DNA, the CDR3 is TGTGCCAGCAGTTTAGCGGCAGGTTGGTCCAATCAGCCCCAGCATTTT. Protein sequence: CASSLAAGWSNQPQHF.

The chain is built from TRBV7-8 and TRBJ2-5; tentative D call: TRBD2 (6 bases). V was trimmed by 5 bases and J by 5 bases, leaving 12 bases between them. The CDR3 spans 13 residues. CDR1 is SGHVS and CDR2 is FQNEAQ in the germline V gene. CDR3 coding DNA: TGTGCCAGCAGCCCGGCGGGGACTGAGACCCAGTACTTC. Its protein is CASSPAGTETQYF. Combining the CDR3 with reference TRBV7-8 and TRBJ2-5 gives the whole variable domain GAGVSQSPRYKVAKRGQDVALRCDPISGHVSLFWYQQALGQGPEFLTYFQNEAQLDKSGLPSDRFFAERPEGSVSTLKIQRTQQEDSAVYLCASSPAGTETQYFGPGTRLLVL.

The chain links TRBV20-1 to TRBJ2-3; 9 bases map to TRBD1. The CDR3 runs 15 residues. Germline V gene sequence: CDR1 DFQATT, CDR2 SNEGSKA (reference sequence). With 6 bases clipped from V and 1 base from J, the junction kept 8 bases outside the gene matches. This CDR3 reads CSARTGVRGTDTQYF. CDR3 nucleotides: TGCAGTGCGCGGACAGGGGTTAGGGGCACAGATACGCAGTATTTT.

This clonotype was counted only a few times. J is TRBJ2-1 and V is TRBV24-1, with D hard to call. Germline V lookup: CDR1 KGHDR, CDR2 SFDVKD. With 7 bases removed from V and 0 bases from J, the gap between germline ends came to 9 bases. The CDR3 is 14 amino acids. The CDR3 here is CATRGSSSYNEQFF. CDR3 DNA: TGTGCCACCAGGGGGTCAAGCTCCTACAATGAGCAGTTCTTC.